This TCR beta chain was sequenced during a study of siplizumab effects on memory and regulatory T cells. Study-level results: Reactions containing siplizumab showed mappable alloreactive CD4+ clones averaging approximately 73% Treg-derived, versus about 27% in controls.

Profiled with immunoSEQ multiplex PCR; TCRdb holds only in-frame clones, not every one. The sample gives about 120,000 clones, approximately 94% of which show up once; roughly 1.7% is in the top ten. Germline V lookup: CDR1 LGHNA, CDR2 YNFKEQ. This CDR3 comprises 17 residues. The germline V and J ends were trimmed by 0 bases and 9 bases, with 18 bases remaining between them. Worth noting for this clone: Antigen specificity is unknown.

The TCR sequence derives from a human donor in good health. The sequenced material came from non-Treg CD4+ T cells sorted from blood. The chain is built from TRBV4-2 and TRBJ2-6; TRBD2 is a possible D gene (6 bases). CDR3 amino acids: CASSQEQRAAGGNVLTF. The CDR3 nucleotides read TGTGCCAGCAGCCAAGAACAGCGGGCGGCTGGTGGCAACGTCCTGACTTTC.